A single sample gave rise to the 7 T cell receptor beta chains below, sequenced in a study of blood T cell repertoires in COVID-19. The protocol was immunoSEQ multiplex PCR, while the TCRdb copy is restricted to in-frame clones and leaves out a portion. The top ten hold approximately 4% of the sample, which has a few hundred thousand clones, roughly 90% seen once. Source material: peripheral blood. The receptor set was obtained from a woman in her forties or fifties with active or convalescent COVID-19.

The V call is TRBV7-3, the J call TRBJ2-1; maybe TRBD2 (5 bases). The CDR3 loop spans 18 amino acids. From germline, CDR1 is SGHTA and CDR2 FQGTGA. Trimming removed 0 bases from V and 6 bases from J, with 21 bases in between. In DNA, the CDR3 is TGTGCCAGCAGCTTAACGGGCAAAATGGGGAGTTGGGGCAATGAGCAGTTCTTC. This translates into CASSLTGKMGSWGNEQFF.

The chain uses TRBV4-3 and TRBJ1-2; 9 bases align to TRBD1. Germline V gene data show CDR1 as LGHNA and CDR2 as YSLEER. The CDR3 loop spans 14 amino acids. Trimming cost V 4 bases and J 2 bases; bases outside gene matches: 2. The CDR3 DNA reads as TGCGCCAGCAGCCCTACAGGGGGCAACTATGGCTACACCTTC. Its translation is CASSPTGGNYGYTF.

This clone has at least ten counts. The chain uses TRBV30 and TRBJ2-5; D gene unclear. V gave up 1 base and J gave up 2 bases, with 11 bases separating them. The CDR3 contains 14 residues. Germline loops: CDR1 GTSNPN, CDR2 SVGIG (reference sequence). CDR3 DNA: TGTGCCTGGAGTGGAGAAGAATCTCAAGAGACCCAGTACTTC. Residues: CAWSGEESQETQYF. The full variable domain, with the rest looked up from reference TRBV30 and TRBJ2-5, is SQTIHQWPATLVQPVGSPLSLECTVEGTSNPNLYWYRQAAGRGLQLLFYSVGIGQISSEVPQNLSASRPQDRQFILSSKKLLLSDSGFYLCAWSGEESQETQYFGPGTRLLVL.

The chain uses TRBV6-6 and TRBJ2-2, with TRBD2 matching over 10 bases. V lost 5 bases to trimming and J lost 2 bases; unmatched junction nucleotides: 14. The CDR3 covers 19 residues. Germline CDR1 and CDR2: MNHNY and SVGAGI (reference sequence). The CDR3 DNA reads as TGTGCCAGCAGTCAATCATCCCTTCTAGCGGGGGCCAACACCGGGGAGCTGTTTTTT. Translation: CASSQSSLLAGANTGELFF.

This chain uses TRBV30 with TRBJ1-2, with 8 bases aligning to TRBD1. Trimming removed 2 bases from V and 2 bases from J; junction bases left unmatched: 10. Per the germline V gene, CDR1 is GTSNPN and CDR2 is SVGIG (reference sequence). The CDR3 covers 16 residues. The CDR3 DNA sequence: TGTGCCTGGAGTCCTTGGACAGGGCGGACCAACTATGGCTACACCTTC. The encoded protein is CAWSPWTGRTNYGYTF.

The chain is built from TRBV20-1 and TRBJ2-4; weak D call: TRBD2 (9 bases). This CDR3 spans 20 amino acids. V gave up 3 bases and J gave up 1 base, with 28 bases separating them. Per germline, CDR1 DFQATT and CDR2 SNEGSKA (reference sequence). The CDR3 DNA follows: TGCAGTGCTAGTGGAGGAACAGGGCAGGGGGCGGGGGGGGCCAAAAACATTCAGTACTTC. This gives the protein CSASGGTGQGAGGAKNIQYF.

This chain connects TRBV6-5 to TRBJ2-2; D uncertain. The germline gives CDR1 MNHEY, CDR2 SVGAGI. Trimming took off 9 bases at V and 5 bases at J, with 13 bases between the two ends. CDR3 length: 13 amino acids. CDR3 loop: CASRVPGTGELFF. DNA of the CDR3: TGTGCCAGTCGGGTACCGGGTACCGGGGAGCTGTTTTTT.